A single T cell receptor (beta chain) is shown here with its context. As yet, its antigen is unknown. Data came from immunoSEQ multiplex PCR; TCRdb stores just in-frame clones and leaves some out. The sample lists around 2.1 million clones, approximately 96% occurring once. This sample stems from a study of shared clonotypes between healthy human individuals. Findings and limits, study-wide: Though the depth was large, rarefaction showed that sorted-subset sequencing was incomplete.

The CDR3 contains 12 residues. This receptor was identified in a man aged 18 to 29 in good health. The chain is built from TRBV21-1 and TRBJ2-5; the table's D call, TRBD2, was not checked against the DNA. TRBV21-1 constitutes a pseudogene. Sequencing was performed on naive CD4+ T cells sorted from blood. Subset given: CD45RA+ positively selected. The DNA for the CDR3 is TGTGCCAGCAGCAAATCGGGAGAGACCCAGTACTTC. This gives the protein CASSKSGETQYF.